The 30 T cell receptor beta chains presented below share a single source sample, sequenced in a study of blood T cell repertoires in COVID-19. TCRdb's table, derived via immunoSEQ multiplex PCR, lists solely in-frame clones and lacks some. The repertoire consists of roughly 400,000 clones, with roughly 88% occurring once and the leading ten covering about 1.5%. Sequenced sample: PBMCs or T cells enriched from blood (not recorded which). The receptors derive from a woman under 30 who had been exposed to COVID-19.

The chain recombines TRBV19 with TRBJ1-4; D not resolved. Germline assignment: CDR1 LNHDA and CDR2 SQIVND (reference sequence). The germline V and J ends were trimmed by 1 base and 0 bases, with 3 bases remaining between them. This CDR3 has 14 residues. CDR3 coding DNA: TGTGCCAGTAGTATAGCTGCAACTAATGAAAAACTGTTTTTT. It encodes CASSIAATNEKLFF. Filled out from reference TRBV19 and TRBJ1-4, the complete variable domain reads DGGITQSPKYLFRKEGQNVTLSCEQNLNHDAMYWYRQDPGQGLRLIYYSQIVNDFQKGDIAEGYSVSREKKESFPLTVTSAQKNPTAFYLCASSIAATNEKLFFGSGTQLSVL.

The V call is TRBV14, the J call TRBJ1-4; D gene ambiguous. Germline CDR1 SGHDN, CDR2 FVKESK. This CDR3 spans 14 amino acids. Trimming left V 2 bases short and J 4 bases short, with 8 bases between. The CDR3 is CASSQIAVNEKLFF. In DNA form, the CDR3 reads TGTGCCAGCAGCCAAATAGCGGTTAATGAAAAACTGTTTTTT.

The rearrangement uses TRBV28 and TRBJ2-3; D not resolved. Deletions cut 2 bases from V and 4 bases from J, with 7 bases between. The CDR3 consists of 13 residues. Germline CDR1 MDHEN, CDR2 SYDVKM. CDR3 in amino acids: CASSLRSADTQYF. In DNA form, the CDR3 reads TGTGCCAGCAGTTTACGAAGCGCAGATACGCAGTATTTT. Full variable domain (remainder filled in from reference TRBV28 and TRBJ2-3): DVKVTQSSRYLVKRTGEKVFLECVQDMDHENMFWYRQDPGLGLRLIYFSYDVKMKEKGDIPEGYSVSREKKERFSLILESASTNQTSMYLCASSLRSADTQYFGPGTRLTVL.

The V call is TRBV27, the J call TRBJ2-1; TRBD2 agrees at 9 bases. The CDR3 is made up of 15 amino acids. Trimming cost V 3 bases and J 7 bases; bases outside gene matches: 7. From germline, CDR1 is MNHEY and CDR2 SMNVEV (reference sequence). The CDR3 spells CASSFVAGAINEQFF. In DNA form, the CDR3 reads TGTGCCAGCAGTTTTGTAGCGGGAGCGATTAATGAGCAGTTCTTC.

The chain combines TRBV6-5 with TRBJ1-5, with D possibly TRBD1 on 6 matching bases. Germline CDR1 and CDR2: MNHEY and SVGAGI. The CDR3 totals 14 residues. Trimming stripped 7 bases from V and 3 bases from J, with 13 bases between. The CDR3 nucleotides read TGTGCCAGCAATCCTCAGGGGAACAATCAGCCCCAGCATTTT. It translates to CASNPQGNNQPQHF.

The chain joins TRBV2 to TRBJ1-1; TRBD1 matches at 11 bases. There are 17 residues in the CDR3. Germline V gives CDR1 SNHLY, CDR2 FYNNEI. V dropped 7 bases and J dropped 5; count of bases not matched to a gene: 15. The CDR3 reads CASTLSGTGGRGTEAFF. The CDR3 DNA reads as TGTGCCAGCACTCTGTCCGGGACAGGGGGGCGGGGTACTGAAGCTTTCTTT.

The chain is built from TRBV21-1 and TRBJ1-4; TRBD1, the table's D call, was not compared with the DNA. TRBV21-1 is recorded as a pseudogene. The CDR3 length is 16 residues. CDR3 amino acids: CASSSRDRRWEEKLFF. CDR3 coding DNA: TGTGCCAGCAGCAGTAGGGACAGGAGGTGGGAGGAAAAACTGTTTTTT.

J is TRBJ1-1 and V is TRBV6-5; 8 bases map to TRBD1. Per the germline V gene, CDR1 is MNHEY and CDR2 is SVGAGI. Trimming at V came to 6 bases and at J to 1 base, leaving 4 bases not matched to a gene. This CDR3 region has 14 residues. The CDR3 loop reads CASSFGQGNTEAFF. As DNA, the CDR3 is TGTGCCAGCAGCTTCGGACAGGGGAACACTGAAGCTTTCTTT.

The chain recombines TRBV27 with TRBJ2-3, with 8 positions matching TRBD2. The germline V gene encodes CDR1 MNHEY and CDR2 SMNVEV (reference sequence). The CDR3 consists of 14 residues. V dropped 4 bases and J dropped 4; count of bases not matched to a gene: 4. Written as DNA, the CDR3 is TGTGCCAGCAGTTCCGGACTAGCTGCAGATACGCAGTATTTT. Encoded protein: CASSSGLAADTQYF.

The chain carries TRBV13 and TRBJ2-7; D perhaps matches TRBD1 (5 bases). V lost 0 bases and J 0 bases, leaving 6 bases between the germline ends. The germline gives CDR1 PRHDT, CDR2 FYEKMQ (reference sequence). This CDR3 comprises 14 residues. CDR3 sequence reads: CASSLGTVSYEQYF. The CDR3 DNA is TGTGCCAGCAGCTTAGGGACAGTCTCCTACGAGCAGTACTTC.

The V call is TRBV27, the J call TRBJ1-4; no reliable D call. V dropped 3 bases and J dropped 2 bases, with 13 bases sitting between them. CDR1 MNHEY and CDR2 SMNVEV come from the germline V gene (reference sequence). The CDR3 runs 16 residues. CDR3 DNA: TGTGCCAGCAGTTTGGGAGGTGCCGGCACTAATGAAAAACTGTTTTTT. It yields the protein CASSLGGAGTNEKLFF.

The rearrangement links TRBV7-9 to TRBJ2-1, with a possible D match to TRBD2 (6 bases). The CDR3 runs to 15 residues. Trimming left V 5 bases short and J 3 bases short, with 14 bases between. Germline V lookup: CDR1 SEHNR, CDR2 FQNEAQ (reference sequence). CDR3 sequence: CASSPLSGRYNEQFF. CDR3 DNA: TGTGCCAGCAGCCCTCTAAGCGGGCGCTACAATGAGCAGTTCTTC.

The chain recombines TRBV5-4 with TRBJ1-2; possibly TRBD1 for D (6 bases). This CDR3 is built from 13 residues. V shed 3 bases and J shed 8 bases, with 14 bases lying between them. Germline CDR1 is SGHNT and CDR2 is YYREEE (reference sequence). The DNA of the CDR3 is TGTGCCAGCAGCTCAACAGGGACCCTGGGCTACACCTTC. Translating it yields CASSSTGTLGYTF.

V gene TRBV7-8 combines with J gene TRBJ2-2; no clear D. Germline CDR1 reads SGHVS; CDR2 reads FQNEAQ. The V end lost 5 bases, the J end lost 5 bases, and 6 bases lay between the germline ends. The CDR3 contains 12 residues. CDR3 nucleotides: TGTGCCAGCAGCCATTATACCGGGGAGCTGTTTTTT. Translated, it gives CASSHYTGELFF.

CDR3 sequence reads: CSCGSSTEAFF. In DNA form, the CDR3 reads TGCAGCTGTGGGAGTTCGACTGAAGCTTTCTTT. The chain links TRBV29-1 to TRBJ1-1; D is unclear. V shed 8 bases and J shed 5 bases, with 12 bases lying between them. From germline, CDR1 is SQVTM and CDR2 ANQGSEA. This CDR3 has 11 residues.

The J gene is TRBJ2-5, the V gene TRBV13, with a possible D match to TRBD1 (5 bases). CDR3 length: 17 amino acids. V was trimmed by 2 bases and J by 2 bases, leaving 18 bases between them. In germline, CDR1 is PRHDT, CDR2 FYEKMQ (reference sequence). In DNA, the CDR3 is TGTGCCAGCAGCTTACGCCGGGTTGCAGGGCATCAAGAGACCCAGTACTTC. It is translated as CASSLRRVAGHQETQYF.

This clone was seen a handful of times. The chain has TRBV19 and TRBJ1-2, with D possibly matching TRBD1 (5 bases). From germline, CDR1 is LNHDA and CDR2 SQIVND (reference sequence). This CDR3 spans 13 amino acids. The V end was cut by 10 bases, the J end by 5 bases, with 17 bases between. The CDR3: CATNAGMGYGYTF. CDR3 nucleotides: TGTGCCACCAACGCAGGGATGGGGTATGGCTACACCTTC.

This clone has just a few counts. The chain links TRBV11-1 to TRBJ1-2, with 7 nucleotides matching TRBD1. This CDR3 comprises 13 residues. With V trimmed by 4 bases and J by 4 bases, 3 bases remained unmatched. Germline V lookup: CDR1 SGHAT, CDR2 FQDESV (reference sequence). The DNA for the CDR3 is TGTGCCAGCAGCTCGACAGGGCCCTATGGCTACACCTTC. It yields the protein CASSSTGPYGYTF.

This chain uses TRBV5-1 with TRBJ2-1; 8 bases are a match to TRBD2. The CDR3 totals 15 residues. Trimming took 0 bases from V and 9 from J; bases not matched to a gene: 8. The germline V gene encodes CDR1 SGHRS and CDR2 YFSETQ. The CDR3 sequence: CASSLVAGGAGEQFF. The CDR3 nucleotides read TGCGCCAGCAGCTTGGTTGCCGGGGGGGCAGGTGAGCAGTTCTTC.

This chain connects TRBV5-1 to TRBJ2-7; possible D gene TRBD2, 5 bases. V lost 4 bases and J lost 4, with 18 bases in between. The length of the CDR3 is 15 residues. The germline V gene encodes CDR1 SGHRS and CDR2 YFSETQ. CDR3 DNA: TGCGCCAGCAGCCCAGCCGGGATCGAAGATTACGAGCAGTACTTC. The encoded protein is CASSPAGIEDYEQYF.

CDR3 region: CASSSSRSIGTVFLNTEAFF. The CDR3 region has the DNA TGTGCCAGCAGTTCCTCGAGATCGATAGGGACAGTTTTTTTGAACACTGAAGCTTTCTTT. The chain uses TRBV6-2 or TRBV6-3 and TRBJ1-1, with 7 bases lining up with TRBD1. With V trimmed by 4 bases and J by 0 bases, 20 bases remained unmatched. The CDR3 contains 20 residues. CDR1 and CDR2 from the germline V gene are MNHEY and SVGEGT.

The chain uses TRBV7-2 and TRBJ1-6, with TRBD1 matching over 7 bases. The germline V gene has CDR1 SGHTA and CDR2 FQGNSA. V shed 1 base and J 8 bases; nucleotides not matched to a gene: 5. This CDR3 comprises 15 residues. The CDR3 nucleotides are TGTGCCAGCAGCTTAGTATCAGGGGGAGATTCACCCCTCCACTTT. Encoded protein: CASSLVSGGDSPLHF.

The chain carries TRBV6-2 or TRBV6-3 and TRBJ2-7; D unclear. Trimming took off 0 bases at V and 4 bases at J, with 22 bases between the two ends. The CDR3 runs 18 residues. Germline V gene lookup returns CDR1 MNHEY and CDR2 SVGEGT. In DNA form, the CDR3 reads TGTGCCAGCAGTTACTCGGCTGCGCTTCCTCTCCCCAGGTACGAGCAGTACTTC. It codes for CASSYSAALPLPRYEQYF.

V and J are TRBV28 and TRBJ1-6; 7 bases are shared with TRBD1. V trimming: 3 bases; J trimming: 7 bases; junction bases outside the gene matches: 9. The CDR3 runs 16 residues. Germline V gene lookup returns CDR1 MDHEN and CDR2 SYDVKM. The CDR3 DNA is TGTGCCAGCAGTTTTCCCCGACAGGGCTGGAATTCACCCCTCCACTTT. Protein product: CASSFPRQGWNSPLHF. Drawing the rest from reference TRBV28 and TRBJ1-6, the complete variable domain is DVKVTQSSRYLVKRTGEKVFLECVQDMDHENMFWYRQDPGLGLRLIYFSYDVKMKEKGDIPEGYSVSREKKERFSLILESASTNQTSMYLCASSFPRQGWNSPLHFGNGTRLTVT.

The chain has TRBV13 and TRBJ2-7; 9 bases fit TRBD2. The CDR3 totals 15 residues. With 2 bases clipped from V and 3 bases from J, the junction kept 5 bases outside the gene matches. Germline V CDR1 and CDR2: PRHDT, FYEKMQ (reference sequence). For the CDR3, the DNA is TGTGCCAGCAGCTTACGGCGGGGGGGCAACTACGAGCAGTACTTC. This codes for CASSLRRGGNYEQYF. Full variable domain (rest looked up from reference TRBV13 and TRBJ2-7): AAGVIQSPRHLIKEKRETATLKCYPIPRHDTVYWYQQGPGQDPQFLISFYEKMQSDKGSIPDRFSAQQFSDYHSELNMSSLELGDSALYFCASSLRRGGNYEQYFGPGTRLTVT.

This sequence joins TRBV6-2 or TRBV6-3 and TRBJ1-4, with D tentatively TRBD1 (6 bases). Germline-derived CDR1 and CDR2 are MNHEY and SVGEGT. V was trimmed by 6 bases and J by 0 bases, leaving 11 bases between them. The length of the CDR3 is 15 residues. In DNA, the CDR3 is TGTGCCAGCAGCCGATCAGGGGCAACTAATGAAAAACTGTTTTTT. This gives the protein CASSRSGATNEKLFF.

The V and J genes are TRBV10-3 and TRBJ1-5; 8 positions agree with TRBD1. With 8 bases clipped from V and 1 base from J, the junction kept 1 base outside the gene matches. The CDR3 runs 13 residues. Germline V gene sequence: CDR1 ENHRY, CDR2 SYGVKD. The CDR3 sequence is CAIGDRSNQPQHF. Written as DNA, the CDR3 is TGTGCCATCGGGGACAGGAGCAATCAGCCCCAGCATTTT.

V and J are TRBV10-3 and TRBJ1-1; the D is unclear. Germline V lookup: CDR1 ENHRY, CDR2 SYGVKD. The CDR3 length is 12 residues. With 6 bases removed from V and 1 base from J, the gap between germline ends came to 6 bases. CDR3 sequence reads: CAIRGANTEAFF. The CDR3, as DNA: TGTGCCATCAGGGGCGCGAACACTGAAGCTTTCTTT.

J is TRBJ2-7 and V is TRBV7-2; D not resolved. The ends were cut back, 3 bases at V and 0 bases at J, with 18 bases in the middle. The CDR3 is made up of 17 amino acids. The V gene's germline CDR1 is SGHTA and CDR2 FQGNSA. In nucleotides, the CDR3 is TGTGCCAGCAGCTTTAACCCCTCCCGGGTGACCTCCTACGAGCAGTACTTC. Translated, it gives CASSFNPSRVTSYEQYF.

This sequence joins TRBV27 and TRBJ2-7; tentative D call: TRBD1 (5 bases). The CDR3 is made up of 15 amino acids. V was pared by 3 bases and J by 6 bases, with 18 bases between. From germline, CDR1 is MNHEY and CDR2 SMNVEV (reference sequence). For the CDR3, the DNA is TGTGCCAGCAGTTTTGAAGGGGCCCTGGTTGCCGAGCAGTACTTC. Protein product: CASSFEGALVAEQYF.